Presented here are 17 T cell receptor beta chains from one specimen sequenced in a study of CD8 T cells in Susac syndrome. Reverse transcription of roughly 0.5 to 1 ug RNA was carried out with random hexamers. TCRdb fed the immunoSEQ multiplex PCR reads into MiXCR, producing one record per CDR3 protein. The table lists approximately 150,000 distinct CDR3 sequences, under 95% of them singletons, with 0.065% to 0.085% in the top ten. The material sequenced was CD4+ T cells from PBMCs. These receptors came from a human donor in good health.

The chain links TRBV29-1 to TRBJ2-2; TRBD1 is a possible D gene (5 bases). The CDR3 has 11 amino acids. Trimming stripped 7 bases from V and 7 bases from J, with 10 bases between. Germline assignment: CDR1 SQVTM and CDR2 ANQGSEA. CDR3 loop: CSARENGELFF. In nucleotides, the CDR3 is TGCAGCGCCAGGGAAAACGGGGAGCTGTTTTTT.

The chain joins TRBV10-3 to TRBJ2-1, with 7 bases aligning to TRBD2. Trimming cost V 0 bases and J 6 bases; bases outside gene matches: 5. Germline lookup yields CDR1 ENHRY and CDR2 SYGVKD. CDR3 length: 15 residues. The CDR3 coding sequence is TGTGCCATCAGTGAGTCGGGGGGGTCGGGCAATGAGCAGTTCTTC. The encoded protein is CAISESGGSGNEQFF.

This clonotype has just one count. The V and J genes are TRBV2 and TRBJ2-1; 9 bases agree with TRBD2. This CDR3 spans 15 amino acids. The germline V gene encodes CDR1 SNHLY and CDR2 FYNNEI. The V and J ends lost 2 bases and 2 bases, in that order; junction bases with no gene match: 1. In nucleotides, the CDR3 is TGTGCCAGCAGTGAACTAGCGGGGACCTACAATGAGCAGTTCTTC. Protein product: CASSELAGTYNEQFF.

This clonotype was counted a few times. The genes are TRBV7-2 and TRBJ2-2; no clear D. The V gene lost 8 bases and the J gene lost 3 bases, with 7 bases spanning the gap. The CDR3 consists of 12 residues. Germline V gene sequence: CDR1 SGHTA, CDR2 FQGNSA. CDR3 in DNA: TGTGCCAGCTCCGGTTACACCGGGGAGCTGTTTTTT. It translates to CASSGYTGELFF.

The CDR3: CASSLRRDAGGYTF. The CDR3 DNA is TGTGCCAGCAGCTTACGCCGGGACGCGGGCGGCTACACCTTC. This chain uses TRBV7-2 with TRBJ1-2, with D possibly TRBD1 on 5 matching bases. The V and J ends lost 2 bases and 8 bases respectively, with 15 bases between them. CDR1 is SGHTA, CDR2 FQGNSA, per germline. This CDR3 has 14 residues. Complete variable domain (other parts from reference TRBV7-2 and TRBJ1-2): GAGVSQSPSNKVTEKGKDVELRCDPISGHTALYWYRQSLGQGLEFLIYFQGNSAPDKSGLPSDRFSAERTGGSVSTLTIQRTQQEDSAVYLCASSLRRDAGGYTFGSGTRLTVV.

This rearrangement joins TRBV5-1 to TRBJ2-1, with TRBD2 identical over 11 bases. V shed 4 bases and J 5 bases; nucleotides not matched to a gene: 8. The CDR3 sequence is 16 residues long. CDR1 and CDR2 from the germline V gene are SGHRS and YFSETQ. The CDR3 DNA sequence: TGCGCCAGCAGCGCGAGGACTAGCGGGTCTCACAATGAGCAGTTCTTC. Its translation: CASSARTSGSHNEQFF.

This clonotype was picked up one time. The chain carries TRBV19 and TRBJ1-2; TRBD1 matches 9 bases. Trimming cost V 5 bases and J 3 bases; bases outside gene matches: 4. The CDR3 sequence is 14 residues long. Germline CDR1 and CDR2: LNHDA and SQIVND (reference sequence). As DNA, the CDR3 is TGTGCCAGTAGTGTGGACAGGGGAGACTATGGCTACACCTTC. It encodes CASSVDRGDYGYTF.

J is TRBJ2-6 and V is TRBV6-2 or TRBV6-3; 7 nucleotides align to TRBD1. Germline-derived CDR1 and CDR2 are MNHEY and SVGEGT. The CDR3 totals 18 residues. The V gene end was trimmed by 7 bases and the J gene end by 0 bases; junction bases not matched to a gene: 12. CDR3 sequence reads: CASTTGERRGSGANVLTF. CDR3 nucleotide sequence: TGTGCCAGCACAACAGGGGAGAGAAGGGGCTCTGGGGCCAACGTCCTGACTTTC.

The V gene is TRBV29-1, the J gene TRBJ2-5, with 7 positions matching TRBD2. This CDR3 has 13 amino acids. Trimming cost V 7 bases and J 5 bases; bases outside gene matches: 10. Germline lookup yields CDR1 SQVTM and CDR2 ANQGSEA. CDR3 sequence: CSASAKAGETQYF. For the CDR3, the DNA is TGCAGCGCCTCCGCCAAAGCGGGGGAGACCCAGTACTTC.

V and J are TRBV9 and TRBJ1-6; D possibly corresponds to TRBD1 (5 bases). V lost 0 bases to trimming and J lost 7 bases, with 11 bases between them. This CDR3 has 15 residues. CDR1 is SGDLS and CDR2 is YYNGEE in the germline V gene. The CDR3 coding sequence is TGTGCCAGCAGCGTAGAAGGGACGCAAAATTCACCCCTCCACTTT. This encodes CASSVEGTQNSPLHF.

This chain uses TRBV29-1 with TRBJ2-2, with 7 positions matching TRBD1. The CDR3 contains 15 residues. Germline V gene lookup returns CDR1 SQVTM and CDR2 ANQGSEA. Trimming at V came to 5 bases and at J to 1 base, leaving 7 bases not matched to a gene. The CDR3 protein is CSVPTGDVNTGELFF. In DNA, the CDR3 is TGCAGCGTTCCTACAGGGGACGTGAACACCGGGGAGCTGTTTTTT.

CDR3 sequence reads: CASSYSRGFGTNEKLFF. The CDR3 DNA follows: TGTGCCAGCAGTTACTCGAGGGGTTTTGGAACTAATGAAAAACTGTTTTTT. The chain combines TRBV6-5 with TRBJ1-4, with D perhaps matching TRBD1 (5 bases). The CDR3 runs 17 residues. Germline values: CDR1 MNHEY, CDR2 SVGAGI. V was trimmed by 0 bases and J by 1 base, leaving 12 bases between them.

CDR3 in DNA: TGTGCCAGCACTTCGGGAAAAGAGACCCAGTACTTC. This encodes CASTSGKETQYF. V usage is TRBV7-9 and J usage is TRBJ2-5, with D possibly TRBD2 on 5 matching bases. V lost 7 bases to trimming and J lost 3 bases, with 9 bases between them. This CDR3 spans 12 amino acids. Germline CDR1 reads SEHNR; CDR2 reads FQNEAQ (reference sequence).

J is TRBJ1-5 and V is TRBV20-1; D is undetermined. The CDR3 has 13 amino acids. Germline CDR1 DFQATT, CDR2 SNEGSKA (reference sequence). Trimming took 1 base from V and 1 from J, leaving 5 bases between them. The CDR3 protein is CSARGASNQPQHF. The CDR3 region has the DNA TGCAGTGCTAGAGGGGCAAGCAATCAGCCCCAGCATTTT.

The chain employs TRBV27 and TRBJ1-1, with TRBD1 matching over 7 bases. The V and J ends lost 5 bases and 11 bases, in that order; junction bases with no gene match: 8. The CDR3 totals 12 residues. The germline gives CDR1 MNHEY, CDR2 SMNVEV (reference sequence). The CDR3: CASSDRDRWAFF. Here the CDR3 DNA reads TGTGCCAGCAGTGACAGGGACCGGTGGGCTTTCTTT.

The V and J genes are TRBV6-6 and TRBJ2-2, with D possibly matching TRBD1 (6 bases). The CDR3 is 15 residues long. The germline V and J ends were trimmed by 2 bases and 4 bases, with 11 bases remaining between them. Germline loops: CDR1 MNHNY, CDR2 SVGAGI (reference sequence). CDR3 nucleotides: TGTGCCAGCAGTTACGGAACAGGGTCCACCGGGGAGCTGTTTTTT. Its protein product is CASSYGTGSTGELFF.

This clonotype was detected only once. The chain links TRBV19 to TRBJ2-2; D possibly corresponds to TRBD2 (5 bases). The CDR3 has 13 amino acids. Deletions cut 6 bases from V and 5 bases from J, with 10 bases between. CDR1 is LNHDA, CDR2 SQIVND, per germline (reference sequence). CDR3 in DNA: TGTGCCAGTAGCCCCGGGATGACCGGGGAGCTGTTTTTT. Its protein is CASSPGMTGELFF.